This T cell receptor beta chain stems from a study of CD8 T cells in ankylosing spondylitis. This CDR3 has 13 residues. Germline V gene data show CDR1 as SQVTM and CDR2 as ANQGSEA. The V gene lost 4 bases and the J gene lost 5 bases, with 14 bases spanning the gap. Generation of TCR beta libraries employed quantitative 5'-RACE incorporating molecular barcodes. TCRdb called the 5' RACE reads again in MiXCR, with one record for every CDR3 protein. The sample has some 250,000 distinct CDR3 sequences, roughly a quarter seen once; the top ten hold less than 0.75%. For this clonotype: Its antigen remains unidentified.

Findings and limits, study-wide: Significant enrichment of disease-linked clones was reportedly seen in matched ankylosing spondylitis synovial fluid. Seemingly characteristic of ankylosing spondylitis blood was a TCR beta motif consisting of about 8 highly homologous variants.

The rearrangement joins TRBV29-1 to TRBJ1-1; D not resolved. Material: blood, either unsorted or a sorted T cell fraction (not recorded which). The source is a male donor with ankylosing spondylitis or in good health (not recorded which). The CDR3 DNA sequence: TGCAGCGTTGCGCCGGGTCTCGGTACTGAAGCTTTCTTT. Its protein is CSVAPGLGTEAFF. Complete variable domain (other parts from reference TRBV29-1 and TRBJ1-1): SAVISQKPSRDICQRGTSLTIQCQVDSQVTMMFWYRQQPGQSLTLIATANQGSEATYESGFVIDKFPISRPNLTFSTLTVSNMSPEDSSIYLCSVAPGLGTEAFFGQGTRLTVV.